Sequencing of this T cell receptor (beta chain) was carried out in a study of radiotherapy plus CTLA-4 blockade in lung cancer. Whole-study results and caveats: In blood, TCR clones derived from the tumor expanded after radiotherapy plus ipilimumab.

As concerns this clone: Its antigen is as yet unknown.

Measured with immunoSEQ multiplex PCR; TCRdb has only the in-frame clones, and not every one. The sample has about 86,000 clones, around 83% seen once. The CDR3 is 15 amino acids. Germline CDR1 and CDR2: WSHSY and SAAADI. Trimming shortened V by 1 base and J by 1 base, and 11 bases separated the two germline ends. This chain connects TRBV10-2 to TRBJ2-7; D gene ambiguous. This clonotype was obtained from a human donor with non-small cell lung cancer who had stable disease on radiotherapy plus ipilimumab. The input for sequencing was peripheral blood, taken from a patient treated with radiotherapy plus ipilimumab. CDR3 amino acids: CASSELNIYSYEQYF. The CDR3 coding sequence is TGCGCCAGCAGTGAGTTGAACATTTATTCCTACGAGCAGTACTTC.